This T cell receptor beta chain was found in a study of shared clonotypes between healthy human individuals. Across the whole study: The plates for each donor numbered three CD4 naive, three CD4 memory, two CD8 naive and one CD8 memory. Findings and caveats of the study: The diversity represented, both genetic and in exposure history, was limited by few donors. Deeper or shallower sequencing was expected to change how clonotypes are shared among donors. Relative to memory subsets, naive subsets generally showed larger estimated richness.

Concerning this clone itself: Its specificity is not known.

With 4 bases removed from V and 2 bases from J, the gap between germline ends came to 12 bases. The CDR3 extends over 14 amino acids. Germline V gene lookup returns CDR1 ENHRY and CDR2 SYGVKD. Assay used: immunoSEQ multiplex PCR; TCRdb lists only in-frame clones, some missing. The table includes about 2.4 million clones, approximately 92% detected once. The source material was naive CD4+ T cells sorted from blood. Documented subset: CD45RA+ positively selected. The rearrangement uses TRBV10-3 and TRBJ2-7; D tentatively reads TRBD1 or TRBD2 (6 bases each). The receptor was isolated from a man between 18 and 29 years old in good health. CDR3 DNA: TGTGCCATCAGTGGGGAAGGGGGGACCTACGAGCAGTACTTC. Residues: CAISGEGGTYEQYF.